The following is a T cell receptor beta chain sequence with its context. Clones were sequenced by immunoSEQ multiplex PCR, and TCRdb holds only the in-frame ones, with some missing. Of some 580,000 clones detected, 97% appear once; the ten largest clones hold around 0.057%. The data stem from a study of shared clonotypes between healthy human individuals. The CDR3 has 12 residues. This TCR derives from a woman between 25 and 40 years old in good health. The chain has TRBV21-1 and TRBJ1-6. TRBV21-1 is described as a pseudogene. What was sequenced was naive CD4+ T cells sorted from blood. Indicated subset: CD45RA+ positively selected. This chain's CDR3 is CASRVYNSPLHF. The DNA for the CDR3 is TGTGCCAGCAGGGTATATAATTCACCCCTCCACTTT.